Listed below are T cell receptor beta chains from one sample, sequenced in a study of cytomegalovirus exposure and HLA in healthy donors. Repertoires were generated with immunoSEQ multiplex PCR, while TCRdb's copy carries only in-frame clones and drops some. The data show under 110,000 clones, with roughly 70% seen just once and about 10% held by the top ten. The sequencing sample was made of PBMCs. The receptors were sampled from a man in his fifties in good health and CMV-seronegative. Both conserved end residues are part of each CDR3. A D gene is named only where the DNA matches it firmly.

D gene	V gene	CDR3 protein
TRBD1	TRBV6-1	CASRQGIGEPQHF
TRBD1	TRBV15	CATSRDYGQGVRPGYTF
TRBD1	TRBV29-1	CSVGGGGNQPQHF
TRBD2	TRBV30	CAWKRETLRNEQFF
TRBD2	TRBV5-1	CASSWGEGQETQYF
-	TRBV10-3	CAIAGNYGYTF
TRBD1	TRBV18	CASSPEAGGGQPQHF
-	TRBV6-1	CASTDSNQPQHF
TRBD2	TRBV6-1	CASRTTSAPYEQYF
TRBD1	TRBV4-1	CASSRTTGGGSPLHF
-	TRBV9	CASSETPDSLSYGYTF
-	TRBV28	CASTPPGSLTMAYTF
TRBD1	TRBV2	CASSSQGDEYEQYF
TRBD1	TRBV10-1	CASSEYRDRQETQYF
TRBD1	TRBV5-1	CASSPGTVPYEQYF
TRBD2	TRBV29-1	CSVKTSGSNNEQFF
TRBD1	TRBV19	CASRATGGSGYTF
-	TRBV5-1	CASSLGRGSYEQYF
-	TRBV6-6	CASSSTSSGGVNEQFF
-	TRBV5-1	CASSLLGDTGELFF
-	TRBV7-2	CASSLASDTGELFF
TRBD1	TRBV28	CASSFGDRNTGELFF
-	TRBV9	CASSSPSGEGTQYF
-	TRBV10-3	CAISEDTNYGYTF
TRBD1	TRBV19	CASSIPGTEDEQFF
-	TRBV27	CASSLGQNTGELFF
TRBD2	TRBV6-6	CACHAGASYEQYF
TRBD2	TRBV9	CASRPGGGRTGELFF
-	TRBV29-1	CSVEARERHNEQFF
TRBD2	TRBV12-5	CASGFGTSGVCEQYF
TRBD2	TRBV30	CAWSGGAIQNEQFF
TRBD2	TRBV28	CASSQLAGGNEQFF
TRBD1	TRBV6-6	CASSYEQGAPEQYF
TRBD2	TRBV4-3	CASSQGASGPPGSYEQYF
TRBD1	TRBV7-9	CASSLLRDRADNSPLHF
-	TRBV5-4	CASSLRQGLIYEQFF
-	TRBV6-1	CASKRVNEKLFF
TRBD1	TRBV7-2	CASKPGQAENEQFF
TRBD2	TRBV4-1	CASSQTTAGGPRNEQFF
TRBD1	TRBV27	CASGRTGSNQPQHF
-	TRBV6-1	CASSVPSGSINEKLFF
-	TRBV28	CASSLLRRGPGYTF
-	TRBV5-4	CASRGVGEEKLFF
-	TRBV15	CATSKDNRNEQFF
TRBD1	TRBV7-6	CASSPTGGVIPFEFF
TRBD1	TRBV10-3	CAIRTSDRIYGYTF
-	TRBV27	CASSLSEIYNEQFF
TRBD2	TRBV6-1	CASRGGSSGANVLTF
-	TRBV7-8	CASSHLAFEQFF
-	TRBV6-5	CASSTAGFGTDTQYF
-	TRBV30	CAWSPRRPGNTIYF
TRBD2	TRBV30	CAWSSFGGVVSVQFF